Below are 5 T cell receptor beta chains sequenced from a single sample in a study of tumor-infiltrating lymphocytes in primary liver carcinoma. The study co-extracted DNA and RNA from about 19-30 mg of unsorted bulk tissue. Starting from 500 ng of total RNA, TCR beta cDNA was produced with a primer in the constant region. Libraries for TCR beta were built through three nested multiplex PCR rounds, which together made up a slightly modified ARM-PCR procedure. With TRBV1-TRBV30 forward primers and a C-beta reverse primer, the first two PCR rounds were run for approximately 10 cycles each. TCRdb passed the multiplex PCR reads through MiXCR, listing each CDR3 protein once. This table holds under 150,000 distinct CDR3 sequences, 55% to 70% found once. Sequenced: tumor-adjacent normal liver tissue. The receptors derive from a woman aged 60-75 years with primary liver carcinoma and hepatitis B virus infection.

This clonotype was seen repeatedly, ten times or more. This chain joins TRBV12-3 or TRBV12-4 and TRBJ2-1; 7 nucleotides line up with TRBD2. With 4 bases clipped from V and 14 bases from J, the junction kept 14 bases outside the gene matches. This CDR3 region has 14 residues. The chain's CDR3 is CASSSSPAGRRKFF. Written as DNA, the CDR3 is TGTGCCAGCAGTTCCTCCCCAGCGGGACGTAGGAAGTTCTTC.

The chain couples TRBV11-2 to TRBJ1-2, with D unresolved. In germline, CDR1 is SGHAT, CDR2 FQNNGV. CDR3 length: 14 amino acids. The V end lost 6 bases, the J end lost 12 bases, and 23 bases lay between the germline ends. The CDR3 DNA sequence: TGTGCCAGCAGGAGACATGGGTCAGGAGGCAGCCACACCTTC. Translation: CASRRHGSGGSHTF.

There are a few counts of this clonotype. A read error may account for a junction end that differs from germline. The chain couples TRBV11-2 to TRBJ2-5; D gene ambiguous. The CDR3 length is 13 residues. Per the germline V gene, CDR1 is SGHAT and CDR2 is FQNNGV. CDR3 nucleotides: TGTGTCAGCAACCAAATGTACCAAGAGACCCAGTACTTC. Translated, it gives CVSNQMYQETQYF.

This clonotype was seen repeatedly, ten times or more. V is TRBV29-1 and J is TRBJ1-2, with D unresolved. CDR1 and CDR2 from the germline V gene are SQVTM and ANQGSEA. With 4 bases removed from V and 0 bases from J, the gap between germline ends came to 12 bases. This CDR3 region has 14 residues. The CDR3 sequence: CSVGRIQANYGYTF. DNA for the CDR3: TGCAGCGTTGGCCGGATTCAAGCTAACTATGGCTACACCTTC.

The chain employs TRBV4-1 and TRBJ2-1, with D maybe TRBD1 (5 bases). Trimming cost V 10 bases and J 4 bases, with 26 bases left between them. The CDR3 totals 17 residues. CDR1 is MGHRA and CDR2 is YSYEKL in the germline V gene. The CDR3 is CANSLTQVAGVYNEQFF. The CDR3 region has the DNA TGCGCCAATAGCCTCACACAGGTGGCTGGGGTATACAATGAGCAGTTCTTC.